These 22 T cell receptor beta chains were all obtained from the same sample, sequenced in a study of T cell repertoires in cytomegalovirus infection. TCRdb reprocessed the reads with MiXCR, giving one entry per CDR3 protein. The sample records about 530,000 distinct CDR3 sequences, about 26% being singletons. Sequenced sample: PBMCs. Receptor source: a human donor in good health (CMV status not recorded). Some clones in this sample may be carry-over from other donors' samples.

The CDR3 reads CASSATSAVSTDTQYF. As DNA, the CDR3 is TGTGCCAGTAGTGCTACTAGCGCAGTTAGCACAGATACGCAGTATTTT. This chain links TRBV19 with TRBJ2-3, with 7 positions matching TRBD2. J was trimmed by 0 bases and V by 5 bases; bases with no gene match: 8. This CDR3 contains 16 residues. Germline assignment: CDR1 LNHDA and CDR2 SQIVND (reference sequence).

J is TRBJ1-2 and V is TRBV6-4; D ambiguous. Deletions cut 2 bases from V and 4 bases from J, with 11 bases between. This CDR3 spans 14 amino acids. CDR1 and CDR2 (germline): MRHNA, SNTAGT. CDR3 in amino acids: CASSDEERSYGYTF. Written as DNA, the CDR3 is TGTGCCAGCAGTGACGAGGAAAGATCCTATGGCTACACCTTC.

This clonotype occurred a few times. The genes are TRBV11-3 and TRBJ2-1, with 8 bases identical to TRBD2. The CDR3 runs to 15 residues. Trimming cost V 1 base and J 7 bases; bases outside gene matches: 6. Germline V CDR1 and CDR2: SGHNT, YENEEA. The CDR3 here is CASSLAAGAGNEQFF. In nucleotides, the CDR3 is TGTGCCAGCAGCTTAGCAGCGGGAGCAGGTAATGAGCAGTTCTTC.

The gene calls are TRBV12-3 or TRBV12-4 and TRBJ2-2; no reliable D call. The CDR3 length is 13 residues. The V and J ends lost 5 bases and 6 bases respectively, with 10 bases between them. The CDR3 here is CASSHIVAGELFF. CDR3 in DNA: TGTGCCAGCAGTCATATCGTGGCCGGGGAGCTGTTTTTT.

This clonotype was counted a few times. The rearrangement uses TRBV6-2 or TRBV6-3 and TRBJ1-2, with TRBD1 identical over 9 bases. The CDR3 sequence is 15 residues long. CDR1 and CDR2 from the germline V gene are MNHEY and SVGEGT. V was clipped by 2 bases and J by 7 bases; unmatched bases: 8. This CDR3 is CASSYRDRVSVGYTF. The CDR3 DNA sequence: TGTGCCAGCAGTTACAGGGACAGGGTGAGCGTTGGCTACACCTTC.

The gene calls are TRBV18 and TRBJ2-7; TRBD2 aligns across 8 bases. Looked up from germline, CDR1 is KGHSH and CDR2 is LQKENI. V lost 6 bases, J lost 0 bases, and 7 bases stayed unmatched. The CDR3 sequence is 15 residues long. In DNA form, the CDR3 reads TGTGCCAGCTCGACTAGCGCCTTTAGCTCCTACGAGCAGTACGTC. Amino acids: CASSTSAFSSYEQYV.

The chain uses TRBV12-3 or TRBV12-4 and TRBJ2-1; a weak D match, TRBD2 (5 bases). V was trimmed by 3 bases and J by 7 bases, leaving 16 bases between them. The CDR3 runs 15 residues. The CDR3 nucleotides read TGTGCCAGCAGTTTGCCGGGGTCTACAAGGAATGAGCAGTTCTTC. Translating gives CASSLPGSTRNEQFF.

V gene TRBV7-2 combines with J gene TRBJ2-1, with 10 bases matching TRBD2. The CDR3 runs to 15 residues. Germline V lookup: CDR1 SGHTA, CDR2 FQGNSA. J gave up 8 bases and V 1 base, and 5 bases lay outside the gene matches. The CDR3 is CASSLELAGLDEQFF. In nucleotides, the CDR3 is TGTGCCAGCAGCTTAGAACTAGCGGGACTTGATGAGCAGTTCTTC. The entire variable domain, with the rest obtained from reference TRBV7-2 and TRBJ2-1, is as follows: GAGVSQSPSNKVTEKGKDVELRCDPISGHTALYWYRQSLGQGLEFLIYFQGNSAPDKSGLPSDRFSAERTGGSVSTLTIQRTQQEDSAVYLCASSLELAGLDEQFFGPGTRLTVL.

Details on this clonotype: A read error is possible here, since a much larger clone lies one base away. The rearrangement uses TRBV11-2 and TRBJ2-2; 7 bases are shared with TRBD2. From germline, CDR1 is SGHAT and CDR2 FQNNGV. CDR3 size: 14 residues. Here the CDR3 DNA reads TGTGCCAGCAGCTTGGGACTACTCACCGGGGAGGTGTTTTTT. As protein: CASSLGLLTGEVFF.

The V and J genes are TRBV7-8 and TRBJ2-5; 7 bases are shared with TRBD1. The CDR3 has 15 amino acids. In germline, CDR1 is SGHVS, CDR2 FQNEAQ. V shed 5 bases, J shed 5 bases, and the junction held 11 bases outside the gene matches. The DNA of the CDR3 is TGTGCCAGCAGCGAGACAGGGATGGGTGGCGAGACCCAGTACTTC. Its translation: CASSETGMGGETQYF.

This clonotype was found a few times. The chain is built from TRBV7-4 and TRBJ1-1, with D hard to call. The V end was cut by 2 bases, the J end by 2 bases, with 21 bases between. The CDR3 spans 18 residues. The germline gives CDR1 SGHVT, CDR2 SQSDAQ. CDR3 DNA: TGTGCCAGCAGCTTATATGTTGGCGGAGGTCCCGGAAACACTGAAGCTTTCTTT. Protein sequence: CASSLYVGGGPGNTEAFF.

This clonotype was picked up a small number of times. The chain links TRBV6-2 or TRBV6-3 to TRBJ2-3; D perhaps matches TRBD2 (5 bases). The CDR3 runs 15 residues. Trimming stripped 6 bases from V and 0 bases from J, with 13 bases between. From germline, CDR1 is MNHEY and CDR2 SVGEGT. The CDR3, as DNA: TGTGCCAGCAGGTGGACGGGATCCAGCACAGATACGCAGTATTTT. As protein: CASRWTGSSTDTQYF.

This chain uses TRBV4-1 with TRBJ1-6; tentative D call: TRBD1 (6 bases). This CDR3 is 15 amino acids long. CDR1 MGHRA and CDR2 YSYEKL come from the germline V gene. Trimming removed 2 bases at V and 9 bases at J, with 14 bases between. The CDR3 bases are TGCGCCAGCAGCCAATTGACAGGTCGGGGTTCACCCCTCCACTTT. This encodes CASSQLTGRGSPLHF.

This clonotype was counted a few times. This chain joins TRBV7-8 and TRBJ2-5; no reliable D call. Looked up from germline, CDR1 is SGHVS and CDR2 is FQNEAQ. The CDR3 consists of 14 residues. V lost 1 base to trimming and J lost 5 bases, with 11 bases between them. CDR3 in amino acids: CASSLVRRHETQYF. The CDR3 nucleotides are TGTGCCAGCAGCTTAGTGAGAAGACATGAGACCCAGTACTTC.

This clonotype was seen only once. This chain links TRBV12-3 or TRBV12-4 with TRBJ2-2; D gene unclear. The length of the CDR3 is 12 residues. V gave up 4 bases and J gave up 5 bases, with 5 bases separating them. The CDR3 sequence: CASSYITGELFF. CDR3 DNA sequence: TGTGCCAGCAGTTACATAACCGGGGAGCTGTTTTTT.

CDR3 coding DNA: TGTGCCAGCAGTTGGGATTTAGCGGCTTCCTACAATGAGCAGTTCTTC. Translated, it gives CASSWDLAASYNEQFF. This chain links TRBV6-2 or TRBV6-3 with TRBJ2-1, with D perhaps TRBD2 (6 bases). V was clipped by 4 bases and J by 1 base, with 14 bases between them. The CDR3 is made up of 16 amino acids. Germline CDR1 MNHEY, CDR2 SVGEGT.

This clonotype was picked up a small number of times. The chain is built from TRBV7-2 and TRBJ2-3; 15 nucleotides agree with TRBD2. Germline lookup yields CDR1 SGHTA and CDR2 FQGNSA. CDR3 length: 17 amino acids. V dropped 5 bases and J dropped 4; count of bases not matched to a gene: 7. The CDR3 coding sequence is TGTGCCAGCAGCCCACGGGGGACTAGCGGGAGGTCAGATACGCAGTATTTT. Encoded protein: CASSPRGTSGRSDTQYF.

This clonotype was counted only a few times. This sequence joins TRBV7-6 and TRBJ2-2; TRBD1 agrees at 8 bases. This CDR3 is built from 16 residues. With V trimmed by 0 bases and J by 4 bases, 4 bases remained unmatched. CDR1 is SGHVS, CDR2 FNYEAQ, per germline. The CDR3 DNA reads TGTGCCAGCAGCTTAGCGTACAGGGGGGCCACCGGGGAGCTGTTTTTT. Translation: CASSLAYRGATGELFF.

This clonotype has a count of ten or more. The rearrangement joins TRBV7-2 to TRBJ2-1, with 9 bases lining up with TRBD2. The CDR3 is 16 amino acids. Unmatched junction bases numbered 7, after V lost 1 base and J lost 6 bases. Germline CDR1 and CDR2: SGHTA and FQGNSA. CDR3 in DNA: TGTGCCAGCAGCTTAGGTCCGGGACTAGCCCGCAATGAGCAGTTCTTC. Its translation: CASSLGPGLARNEQFF.

This clonotype turned up a few times. The chain is built from TRBV24-1 and TRBJ1-2, with 7 bases identical to TRBD1. This CDR3 has 14 amino acids. Germline loops: CDR1 KGHDR, CDR2 SFDVKD. The J segment lost 8 bases and the V segment lost 2 bases, leaving 7 bases of the junction unmatched. In nucleotides, the CDR3 is TGTGCCACCAGTGATTCTGACAGGGTCAAGGGCTACACCTTC. It codes for CATSDSDRVKGYTF.

This clonotype has a handful of counts. This chain connects TRBV7-9 to TRBJ2-7, with unresolved D. This CDR3 has 13 amino acids. From germline, CDR1 is SEHNR and CDR2 FQNEAQ (reference sequence). Trimming cost V 5 bases and J 2 bases, with 10 bases left between them. This CDR3 is CASSPPNPYEQYF. The CDR3 nucleotides are TGTGCCAGCAGCCCCCCAAATCCCTACGAGCAGTACTTC.

This clonotype came up many times. The CDR3 DNA reads as TGTGCCAGCAGCTTAGCGTCCCTGGGACCGAGCTCCTACAATGAGCAGTTCTTC. Amino acid sequence: CASSLASLGPSSYNEQFF. V gene TRBV7-9 combines with J gene TRBJ2-1; D is tentatively TRBD1 or TRBD2 (5 bases each). V dropped 0 bases and J dropped 0 bases, with 15 bases sitting between them. The CDR3 extends over 18 amino acids. Germline lookup yields CDR1 SEHNR and CDR2 FQNEAQ (reference sequence).